This T cell receptor (beta chain) was sequenced for a study of immune evolution from preneoplasia to lung adenocarcinoma (dated by TCRdb to about 2021). General notes on the study: The study combined immune gene expression, TCR sequencing and multiplex immunofluorescence to profile immune contexture across lung adenocarcinoma precursors and invasive adenocarcinoma. Resected precursor lesions (AAH, AIS, MIA) and invasive adenocarcinomas were compared with paired morphologically normal lung tissue. POLYSOLVER was used to infer Class I HLA alleles from exome data, while LOHHLA was used to detect allele-specific HLA loss. TCR sequencing data came from 45 to 60 patients. The sample size depended on which specimens were available, not on a prior power calculation. In total, the cohort included 50 to 65 patients with pulmonary nodules, all of whom underwent surgical resection. The immune data were combined with whole exome sequencing and methylation data from the same cohort of nodules. It was reported in the study that 100 to 110 samples were used for TCR sequencing.

From the germline V gene (reference sequence), CDR1 is LNHNV and CDR2 is YYDKDF. Deletion took 0 bases off V and 7 bases off J, with a span of 10 bases between the germline ends. Including the terminal cysteine and phenylalanine, the CDR3 comprises 13 residues. Only the CDR3 portion is preserved as DNA: 39 bases, with reading frame beginning at the first base. The patients had resection in Japan or China between 2014 and 2017. Histologic diagnosis of each case was confirmed independently by two lung cancer pathologists on H&E slides. FFPE tissue was used for DNA isolation with the AllPrep DNA/RNA FFPE Kit. Study-wide conclusions, independent of this receptor: Clonality was highest in normal lung, while later-stage lesions appeared to have lower clonality but higher T cell density and diversity. Normal lung had the highest top T cell clone frequencies, which appeared to decline progressively from AAH through AIS, MIA and invasive adenocarcinoma. Findings were based on association rather than direct causation; larger cohorts with long-term follow-up and longitudinal biopsies were deemed needed. Because every patient came from Japan and China, how well the results apply to Western populations was uncertain.

The immunoSEQ hsTCRbeta Kit was used to sequence TCR beta CDR3 regions from DNA. The source study handled its data this way. The ImmunoSEQ Analyzer was used to analyse the TCR sequencing data. T cell clonality was defined as 1 minus Pielou's evenness computed on productive rearrangements. T cell diversity was measured with the inverse Simpson index on productive templates. T cell density was expressed as TCR beta template counts normalized to usable DNA, with usable DNA estimated by amplifying and sequencing housekeeping genes. Two-sided Kruskal-Wallis tests were used to compare TCR metrics across histologic stages. The source is immuneACCESS, and TCRdb retained only in-frame sequences with V and J called. Part of the clones is not carried over; for the studies checked, unresolved V genes explain less than half of this, and the remainder is unexplained. Clonal size and the V and J genes are those of that table, whereas D and trimming came from the DNA. The sample includes roughly 4,200 clones, with 65% to 90% observed a single time. Approximately 16% of the sample belongs to the ten largest clones.

Comments on this clone: The clone's antigen remains unknown. No qualities accompany the bases; no much larger clone lies one base away.

The sample taken for sequencing was FFPE adjacent normal lung tissue. The sequence was obtained from a donor of 70 years or more with lung adenocarcinoma. Recombination connected TRBV15 to TRBJ2-7, and perhaps TRBD1 as D gene, on 7 matching bases. The DNA reads TGTGCCACCAGCAGAGACCCAGGGGGGGAGCAGTACTTC. It encodes CATSRDPGGEQYF.